This TCR beta chain comes out of a study of neoadjuvant anti-PD-1 for oral cavity cancer. Findings of the study overall: Larger post-treatment preexisting tumor clones tracked with greater tumor shrinkage.

Specified time point: after neoadjuvant nivolumab, at surgical resection. In germline, CDR1 is MRHNA, CDR2 SNTAGT. This CDR3 comprises 18 residues. The V and J ends lost 2 bases and 7 bases respectively, with 24 bases between them. TCRdb's table, derived via immunoSEQ multiplex PCR, lists solely in-frame clones and lacks some. The data hold tens of thousands of clones, with roughly 29% observed a single time. On this clone: The antigen is undetermined.

Source: tumor tissue, taken after nivolumab (anti-PD-1) treatment. The TCR was taken from a person aged 35-79 years with oral cavity squamous cell carcinoma. The chain employs TRBV6-4 and TRBJ2-1; maybe TRBD1 (6 bases). The CDR3 reads CASSDPLRQERKFNEQFF. In DNA, the CDR3 is TGTGCCAGCAGTGACCCACTACGACAGGAAAGGAAGTTTAATGAGCAGTTCTTC.